Listed below are T cell receptor beta chains from one sample, sequenced in a study of spatial heterogeneity in lung cancer. In TCRdb, the 5' RACE reads were re-called with MiXCR into one record per CDR3 protein. The table records 48,000 or so distinct CDR3 sequences, roughly 5% of them present only once. This specimen was PBMCs, taken at surgery. These receptors originate from a male donor with early-stage non-small cell lung cancer. Each CDR3 is given with its conserved first and last residue. D genes are given only for firm matches. Clone size, where shown, is once, few, many, or a class for clones that have expanded.

D	V	J	size	CDR3	DNA
TRBD2	TRBV7-8	TRBJ2-1	few	CASSLVATSGRRLGDEQFF	TGTGCCAGCAGCTTAGTAGCGACTAGCGGGAGGAGGTTGGGCGATGAGCAGTTCTTC
.	TRBV7-9	TRBJ2-2	many	CASSFSRGPTGELFF	TGTGCCAGCAGCTTTTCTAGGGGCCCCACCGGGGAGCTGTTTTTT
TRBD1	TRBV20-1	TRBJ2-3	many	CSVPGQGTDTQYF	TGCAGTGTTCCGGGACAGGGCACAGATACGCAGTATTTT
.	TRBV20-1	TRBJ1-1	many	CSARPDSNTEAFF	TGCAGTGCTAGACCAGACAGCAACACTGAAGCTTTCTTT
TRBD1	TRBV4-1	TRBJ1-2	many	CASSRIETGGNYGYTF	TGCGCCAGCAGCCGCATAGAGACAGGGGGCAACTATGGCTACACCTTC
.	TRBV6-6	TRBJ1-6	.	CASSSGEDSPLHF	TGTGCCAGCAGTTCGGGGGAGGATTCACCCCTCCACTTT
.	TRBV7-7	TRBJ2-5	many	CASSLGPGQETQYF	TGTGCCAGCAGCTTAGGCCCGGGTCAAGAGACCCAGTACTTC
TRBD1	TRBV28	TRBJ1-1	many	CASSTGGTEAFF	TGTGCCAGCAGCACAGGGGGCACTGAAGCTTTCTTT
.	TRBV21-1	TRBJ2-3	many	CATTRSKGQGAFDTQYF	TGTGCCACTACCCGAAGCAAAGGCCAGGGGGCCTTCGATACGCAGTATTTT
.	TRBV6-5	TRBJ2-2	many	CASSYMGSDTGELFF	TGTGCCAGCAGTTACATGGGTTCTGACACCGGGGAGCTGTTTTTT
TRBD2	TRBV5-1	TRBJ2-7	many	CASSLGRASGRYYEQYF	TGCGCCAGCAGCTTGGGGAGGGCTAGCGGACGATATTACGAGCAGTACTTC
.	TRBV20-1	TRBJ1-3	many	CSARDYFSGNTIYF	TGCAGTGCTAGAGACTACTTTTCTGGAAACACCATATATTTT
.	TRBV19	TRBJ2-5	few	CASRDYAHETQYF	TGTGCCAGTAGAGACTACGCCCACGAGACCCAGTACTTC
TRBD1	TRBV28	TRBJ2-2	many	CASRDRDRGRPGELFF	TGTGCCAGCAGGGACCGGGACAGGGGTCGTCCCGGGGAGCTGTTTTTT
.	TRBV28	TRBJ1-1	many	CASRPPLRDTEAFF	TGTGCCAGCAGGCCCCCATTACGCGACACTGAAGCTTTCTTT
.	TRBV5-1	TRBJ2-3	many	CASSLDGSGADTQYF	TGCGCCAGCAGCTTGGACGGGAGCGGAGCAGATACGCAGTATTTT
.	TRBV10-3	TRBJ1-3	many	CASVRGDSGNTIYF	TGTGCCTCCGTGCGGGGCGACTCTGGAAACACCATATATTTT
.	TRBV24-1	TRBJ1-1	many	CATSRIHRADEAFF	TGTGCCACCAGCCGGATTCACAGGGCGGATGAAGCTTTCTTT
.	TRBV11-2	TRBJ1-2	many	CASSSRRQIYGYTF	TGTGCCAGCAGTTCTCGGCGGCAGATCTATGGCTACACCTTC
.	TRBV29-1	TRBJ1-2	many	CSVEEGSIGYGYTF	TGCAGCGTTGAAGAGGGCAGTATCGGCTATGGCTACACCTTC
.	TRBV5-1	TRBJ1-2	few	CASSLDTGYANYGYTF	TGCGCCAGCAGCTTGGATACAGGCTACGCTAACTATGGCTACACCTTC
.	TRBV20-1	TRBJ1-2	few	CSARDLEGLYGYTF	TGCAGTGCTAGAGATCTGGAGGGACTCTATGGCTACACCTTC
.	TRBV9	TRBJ2-7	few	CASSVSPGEHEQYF	TGTGCCAGCAGCGTCTCCCCAGGGGAACACGAGCAGTACTTC
TRBD2	TRBV7-2	TRBJ2-3	.	CASSLLAGGPADTQYF	TGTGCCAGCAGCTTACTAGCGGGAGGGCCCGCAGATACGCAGTATTTT
TRBD1	TRBV20-1	TRBJ1-2	many	CSASGTGVNYGYTF	TGCAGTGCTAGCGGAACAGGGGTTAACTATGGCTACACCTTC
TRBD2	TRBV19	TRBJ2-3	.	CASSPRGGFVDTQYF	TGTGCCAGTAGTCCTCGGGGAGGGTTCGTCGATACGCAGTATTTT
.	TRBV20-1	TRBJ1-1	many	CSAVQGNRATEAFF	TGCAGTGCTGTCCAGGGGAACAGGGCCACTGAAGCTTTCTTT
.	TRBV5-1	TRBJ1-4	few	CASSSSPGNFNEKLFF	TGCGCCAGCAGCTCTTCTCCAGGGAATTTTAATGAAAAACTGTTTTTT
TRBD1	TRBV12-3/TRBV12-4	TRBJ2-7	many	CASSLKGQGDYEQYF	TGTGCCAGCAGTTTGAAGGGACAGGGGGACTACGAGCAGTACTTC
.	TRBV30	TRBJ2-3	many	CAWSVGGTTSTDTQYF	TGTGCCTGGAGTGTTGGAGGAACGACTAGCACAGATACGCAGTATTTT
.	TRBV2	TRBJ2-4	many	CASGVSPNIQYF	TGTGCCAGCGGGGTCAGCCCAAACATTCAGTACTTC
.	TRBV9	TRBJ2-1	many	CASSVAGGIYNEQFF	TGTGCCAGCAGCGTAGCCGGAGGGATCTACAATGAGCAGTTCTTC
TRBD2	TRBV2	TRBJ2-1	medium-sized	CASSPLVGASGRAIYNEQFF	TGTGCCAGCAGTCCCCTCGTCGGTGCTAGCGGGAGGGCCATCTACAATGAGCAGTTCTTC
TRBD2	TRBV15	TRBJ2-3	many	CATSRGLAGWSSSTDTQYF	TGTGCCACCAGCAGGGGACTAGCGGGATGGAGCTCTAGCACAGATACGCAGTATTTT
.	TRBV12-3/TRBV12-4	TRBJ2-2	many	CASRGTVTGELFF	TGTGCCAGCAGGGGGACTGTGACCGGGGAGCTGTTTTTT
.	TRBV24-1	TRBJ1-4	many	CATSDSSSNEKLFF	TGTGCCACCAGTGATTCAAGTTCTAATGAAAAACTGTTTTTT
.	TRBV7-2	TRBJ1-2	many	CASRGNYGYTF	TGTGCCAGCAGGGGGAACTATGGCTACACCTTC
TRBD1	TRBV6-6	TRBJ2-5	many	CASSYSRGRGETQYF	TGTGCCAGCAGTTACTCGAGGGGGCGAGGAGAGACCCAGTACTTC
.	TRBV5-5	TRBJ2-5	many	CASSGRFGETQYF	TGTGCCAGCAGCGGACGATTCGGGGAGACCCAGTACTTC
.	TRBV3-1	TRBJ2-2	many	CASSQGIAGELFF	TGTGCCAGCAGCCAAGGGATAGCCGGGGAGCTGTTTTTT